Following are 24 T cell receptor beta chains from one sample sequenced in a study of cytomegalovirus exposure and HLA in healthy donors. The primer mix had 60 Vbeta and 13 Jbeta primers. TCRdb keeps only in-frame clones here, not all; method: immunoSEQ multiplex PCR. Here the sample spans 200,000 to 300,000 clones, about four fifths being singletons. Sequenced sample: PBMCs. The receptors shown here come from a woman in her thirties or forties in good health and CMV-seropositive.

This clone has just a few counts. The CDR3 spells CASSLGGWLESYEQYF. The DNA of the CDR3 is TGTGCCAGCAGTTTAGGGGGCTGGTTAGAGTCCTACGAGCAGTACTTC. V usage is TRBV27 and J usage is TRBJ2-7; tentatively, D is TRBD1 (6 bases). The germline V gene encodes CDR1 MNHEY and CDR2 SMNVEV (reference sequence). CDR3 size: 16 residues. Trimming pared 2 bases from V and 1 base from J, leaving 15 bases between.

The CDR3 sequence: CASSVDGGSGKNTQYF. The CDR3 bases are TGTGCCAGCAGCGTCGATGGTGGTAGCGGGAAGAATACGCAGTATTTT. V and J are TRBV11-3 and TRBJ2-3, with 8 bases matching TRBD2. The CDR3 covers 16 residues. From germline, CDR1 is SGHNT and CDR2 YENEEA. After removal of 5 bases from V and 7 bases from J, the junction contained 14 bases not matched to a gene.

This chain uses TRBV5-1 with TRBJ2-7; 9 nucleotides agree with TRBD2. Germline V gene data show CDR1 as SGHRS and CDR2 as YFSETQ. V lost 0 bases and J lost 3; bases outside the gene matches: 4. The CDR3 spans 15 residues. The CDR3 bases are TGCGCCAGCAGCTTGGGGCTAGCGGGAATCTACGAGCAGTACTTC. Protein sequence: CASSLGLAGIYEQYF.

The rearrangement links TRBV11-1 to TRBJ2-1; perhaps TRBD2 as D (6 bases). Germline CDR1 is SGHAT and CDR2 is FQDESV (reference sequence). CDR3 length: 14 amino acids. V was cut by 5 bases and J by 2 bases, with 10 bases left in between. The CDR3 loop reads CASSRGGAYNEQFF. The DNA of the CDR3 is TGTGCCAGCAGCCGTGGCGGGGCCTACAATGAGCAGTTCTTC.

V is TRBV27 and J is TRBJ1-4, with a possible D match to TRBD1 (5 bases). V dropped 6 bases and J dropped 4 bases, with 21 bases sitting between them. From germline, CDR1 is MNHEY and CDR2 SMNVEV (reference sequence). The length of the CDR3 is 17 residues. The CDR3 loop is CASSDSASTRLNEKLFF. As DNA, the CDR3 is TGTGCCAGCAGCGACAGCGCTTCCACCCGACTTAATGAAAAACTGTTTTTT.

The V and J genes are TRBV19 and TRBJ2-7; 8 bases agree with TRBD2. The CDR3 spans 14 residues. Germline V gene sequence: CDR1 LNHDA, CDR2 SQIVND (reference sequence). Germline trimming cut 8 bases from V and 3 bases from J; bases unmatched to any gene: 9. The CDR3 is CASSSGGRGYEQYF. In nucleotides, the CDR3 is TGTGCCAGTTCCAGCGGGGGACGGGGCTACGAGCAGTACTTC.

J is TRBJ1-3 and V is TRBV4-2; no clear D. This CDR3 is 14 amino acids long. The V and J ends lost 1 base and 8 bases respectively, with 12 bases between them. Germline lookup yields CDR1 LGHNA and CDR2 YNFKEQ. The CDR3 DNA reads TGTGCCAGCAGCCAAGGTTTCGGGTTTGACACCATATATTTT. This sequence encodes CASSQGFGFDTIYF.

CDR3 region: CASSWRQGPGYTF. The CDR3, as DNA: TGTGCCAGCAGCTGGAGACAGGGTCCTGGCTACACCTTC. V usage is TRBV7-2 and J usage is TRBJ1-2; TRBD1 matches at 7 bases. Germline-derived CDR1 and CDR2 are SGHTA and FQGNSA. V shed 4 bases, J shed 7 bases, and the junction held 6 bases outside the gene matches. The CDR3 loop spans 13 amino acids.

The CDR3 sequence: CASSVPLSEQYF. The DNA for the CDR3 is TGTGCCAGCAGCGTCCCTCTATCCGAGCAGTACTTC. This chain links TRBV13 with TRBJ2-7; D not certain. V lost 5 bases to trimming and J lost 6 bases, with 11 bases between them. CDR3 length equals 12 residues. CDR1 is PRHDT, CDR2 FYEKMQ, per germline (reference sequence).

This clone was seen a handful of times. The chain employs TRBV7-2 and TRBJ1-1; 11 bases align to TRBD1. The CDR3 consists of 13 residues. V shed 5 bases, J shed 11 bases, and the junction held 7 bases outside the gene matches. Germline loops: CDR1 SGHTA, CDR2 FQGNSA. CDR3 in amino acids: CASSMGQGELAFF. The DNA for the CDR3 is TGTGCCAGCAGCATGGGACAGGGGGAGTTGGCTTTCTTT.

The sample holds one count of this clone. The chain combines TRBV6-5 with TRBJ2-6; the D is unclear. V was shortened by 2 bases and J by 0 bases, with 8 bases between the two germline ends. CDR1 and CDR2 from the germline V gene are MNHEY and SVGAGI. CDR3 size: 16 residues. This CDR3 is CASSYMGASGANVLTF. The CDR3 bases are TGTGCCAGCAGTTACATGGGCGCCTCTGGGGCCAACGTCCTGACTTTC.

The chain has TRBV6-6 and TRBJ2-7, with 8 bases aligning to TRBD2. Per germline, CDR1 MNHNY and CDR2 SVGAGI (reference sequence). Trimming at V came to 5 bases and at J to 3 bases, leaving 6 bases not matched to a gene. CDR3 length: 14 amino acids. In DNA form, the CDR3 reads TGTGCCAGCAGTGTCCAGCGGGAGATCTACGAGCAGTACTTC. This sequence encodes CASSVQREIYEQYF.

The V call is TRBV27, the J call TRBJ2-7, with TRBD1 matching 7 bases. V dropped 4 bases and J dropped 5; count of bases not matched to a gene: 5. CDR1 is MNHEY, CDR2 SMNVEV, per germline (reference sequence). CDR3 length: 13 residues. The CDR3 sequence is CASSSHGTDEQYF. For the CDR3, the DNA is TGTGCCAGCAGTTCACACGGGACAGACGAGCAGTACTTC.

V gene TRBV28 combines with J gene TRBJ1-3; tentative D call: TRBD1 (5 bases). The CDR3 sequence is 15 residues long. CDR1 MDHEN and CDR2 SYDVKM come from the germline V gene. V lost 7 bases, J lost 5 bases, and 18 bases lay in between. As DNA, the CDR3 is TGTGCCAGCACCCTAGGGGAGGCTCCCAGAAACACCATATATTTT. Protein product: CASTLGEAPRNTIYF.

The chain uses TRBV4-3 and TRBJ1-6, with unresolved D. V gave up 0 bases and J gave up 5 bases, with 8 bases separating them. The germline CDR1 and CDR2 sequences are LGHNA and YSLEER. There are 15 residues in the CDR3. The CDR3 region is CASSQDWRNNSPLHF. The CDR3 nucleotides read TGCGCCAGCAGCCAAGATTGGCGGAATAATTCACCCCTCCACTTT.

The chain is built from TRBV2 and TRBJ2-3; 10 bases agree with TRBD1. Germline V gives CDR1 SNHLY, CDR2 FYNNEI. With 7 bases clipped from V and 5 bases from J, the junction kept 3 bases outside the gene matches. The CDR3 runs 13 residues. CDR3 coding DNA: TGTGCCAGCACGGGACAGGGGAGAGATACGCAGTATTTT. This sequence encodes CASTGQGRDTQYF.

This chain uses TRBV19 with TRBJ2-6, with TRBD2 identical over 8 bases. Per the germline V gene, CDR1 is LNHDA and CDR2 is SQIVND (reference sequence). V was pared by 5 bases and J by 0 bases, with 6 bases of the junction left unmatched. The CDR3 is 17 residues long. The CDR3 spells CASSLRAGASGANVLTF. CDR3 bases: TGTGCCAGTAGTCTCCGAGCGGGGGCCTCTGGGGCCAACGTCCTGACTTTC.

CDR3 DNA sequence: TGTGCCAGCAGTTTGTCAAACTATGGCTACACCTTC. Protein sequence: CASSLSNYGYTF. The chain carries TRBV28 and TRBJ1-2; D unclear. Germline V gene data show CDR1 as MDHEN and CDR2 as SYDVKM. CDR3 length: 12 residues. V lost 3 bases and J lost 2, with 4 bases in between.

The chain links TRBV2 to TRBJ1-1; D is possibly TRBD1 (5 bases). The V end lost 7 bases, the J end lost 6 bases, and 18 bases lay between the germline ends. Germline V gene sequence: CDR1 SNHLY, CDR2 FYNNEI. This CDR3 is built from 14 residues. CDR3 in DNA: TGTGCCAGCACCCCACAGGCAGGGATCCCTGAAGCTTTCTTT. As protein: CASTPQAGIPEAFF.

The chain recombines TRBV5-4 with TRBJ2-1; 9 positions match TRBD1. CDR1 SGHNT and CDR2 YYREEE come from the germline V gene (reference sequence). The CDR3 spans 14 residues. V shed 1 base and J 6 bases; nucleotides not matched to a gene: 2. CDR3 protein: CASSLPGQGNEQFF. Here the CDR3 DNA reads TGTGCCAGCAGCTTGCCGGGACAGGGCAATGAGCAGTTCTTC.

The chain joins TRBV21-1 to TRBJ2-1; no DNA check was done on the table's D call, TRBD2. TRBV21-1 is a pseudogene. The CDR3 has 14 residues. DNA of the CDR3: TGTGCCAGCAGCAAAGCGACTAGCGGGGGCTTGGTGTTCTTC. Encoded protein: CASSKATSGGLVFF.

The chain employs TRBV19 and TRBJ1-1, with unresolved D. Germline CDR1 reads LNHDA; CDR2 reads SQIVND (reference sequence). V was shortened by 1 base and J by 4 bases, with 13 bases between the two germline ends. The CDR3 totals 15 residues. CDR3 DNA: TGTGCCAGTAGTATAGTGTGGCGAAGGAGCACTGAAGCTTTCTTT. Translating it yields CASSIVWRRSTEAFF.

The chain joins TRBV25-1 to TRBJ1-2, with D possibly matching TRBD1 (6 bases). This CDR3 contains 15 residues. Germline V CDR1 and CDR2: MGHDK, SYGVNS. V was cut by 5 bases and J by 0 bases, with 13 bases left in between. CDR3 coding DNA: TGTGCCAGCAGTAGACAGGACCTACCTAACTATGGCTACACCTTC. As protein: CASSRQDLPNYGYTF.

The V gene is TRBV9, the J gene TRBJ2-1; tentative D call: TRBD1 (5 bases). The CDR3 contains 14 residues. The V end lost 4 bases, the J end lost 5 bases, and 13 bases lay between the germline ends. Germline V gene data show CDR1 as SGDLS and CDR2 as YYNGEE. CDR3 DNA: TGTGCCAGCAGCTTCTCAGGACAAGACAATGAGCAGTTCTTC. Its translation is CASSFSGQDNEQFF.